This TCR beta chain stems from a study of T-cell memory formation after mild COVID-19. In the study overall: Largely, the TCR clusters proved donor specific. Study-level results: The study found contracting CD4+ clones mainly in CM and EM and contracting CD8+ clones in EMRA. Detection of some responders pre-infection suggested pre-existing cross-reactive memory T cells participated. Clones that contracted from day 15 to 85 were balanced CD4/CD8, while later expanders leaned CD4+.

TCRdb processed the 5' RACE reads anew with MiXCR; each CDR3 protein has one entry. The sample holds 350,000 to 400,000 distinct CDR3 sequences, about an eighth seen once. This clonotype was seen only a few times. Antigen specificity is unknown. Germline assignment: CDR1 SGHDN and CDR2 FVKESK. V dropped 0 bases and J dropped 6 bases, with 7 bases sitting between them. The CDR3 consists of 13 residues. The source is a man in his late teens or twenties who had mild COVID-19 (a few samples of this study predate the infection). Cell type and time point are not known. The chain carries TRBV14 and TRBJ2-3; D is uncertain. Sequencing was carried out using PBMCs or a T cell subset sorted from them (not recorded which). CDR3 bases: TGTGCCAGCAGCCAAGATCCGCACGATACGCAGTATTTT. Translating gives CASSQDPHDTQYF.